The rows below give T cell receptor beta chains drawn from one sample of a study of T-cell reconstitution after alpha-beta-depleted transplantation in children. TCRdb re-analysed the PCR reads in MiXCR, keeping a single row per CDR3 protein. The table has hundreds of thousands of distinct CDR3 sequences, around 16% seen once. This specimen was PBMCs from the stem cell graft donor, taken from the stem cell graft. The receptor source for this set is a human donor who donated a stem cell graft to a child with acute myeloid leukemia. The CDR3 runs from the conserved cysteine through the conserved F or W. D genes are given only for firm matches. A row's size may be missing; if present it is once, few, many or a size class.

v_gene,abundance,d_gene,j_gene,CDR3aa,CDR3nt
TRBV20-1,many,NA,TRBJ1-1,CSARAATGRMNTEAFF,TGCAGTGCTAGAGCCGCTACGGGCCGCATGAACACTGAAGCTTTCTTT
TRBV20-1,many,TRBD2,TRBJ2-1,CSASGLAGISSYNEQFF,TGCAGTGCTAGTGGACTAGCGGGGATAAGCTCCTACAATGAGCAGTTCTTC
TRBV20-1,many,NA,TRBJ2-1,CSASPPIPSSYNEQFF,TGCAGTGCTAGCCCCCCCATTCCGAGCTCCTACAATGAGCAGTTCTTC
TRBV4-3,NA,NA,TRBJ2-3,CASSQDRPATSTDTQYF,TGCGCCAGCAGCCAAGATCGACCCGCGACTAGCACAGATACGCAGTATTTT
TRBV4-1,few,NA,TRBJ1-6,CASSHGDTNSPLHF,TGCGCCAGCAGCCATGGGGACACTAATTCACCCCTCCACTTT
TRBV7-7,NA,NA,TRBJ2-6,CASSPYSGAGANVLTF,TGTGCCAGCAGCCCCTACTCGGGGGCTGGGGCCAACGTCCTGACTTTC
TRBV7-2,NA,TRBD1,TRBJ2-7,CASSLALGQGSYEQYF,TGTGCCAGCAGCTTAGCTCTAGGACAGGGATCCTACGAGCAGTACTTC
TRBV29-1,many,TRBD1,TRBJ2-3,CSVARDSWDTQYF,TGCAGCGTCGCCCGGGACAGCTGGGATACGCAGTATTTT
TRBV12-3/TRBV12-4,NA,NA,TRBJ1-5,CASSSYEGSQPQHF,TGTGCCAGCAGTTCGTACGAGGGGAGTCAGCCCCAGCATTTT
TRBV21-1,few,NA,TRBJ2-5,CASSKHETQYF,TGTGCCAGCAGCAAACACGAGACCCAGTACTTC
TRBV27,NA,NA,TRBJ2-2,CASSFSGGDHTGELFF,TGTGCCAGCAGTTTTTCCGGCGGGGATCACACCGGGGAGCTGTTTTTT
TRBV5-5,many,NA,TRBJ2-5,CASSQMDTQETQYF,TGTGCCAGCAGCCAAATGGACACCCAAGAGACCCAGTACTTC
TRBV12-3/TRBV12-4,NA,NA,TRBJ2-3,CASSPDGASTDTQYF,TGTGCCAGCAGTCCTGACGGCGCTAGCACAGATACGCAGTATTTT
TRBV11-1,NA,TRBD1,TRBJ2-5,CASSLFLEHGTGEETQYF,TGTGCCAGCAGCTTATTTCTGGAACACGGGACAGGGGAAGAGACCCAGTACTTC
TRBV29-1,many,TRBD1,TRBJ2-1,CSVADGDRLYNEQFF,TGCAGCGTTGCTGATGGGGACAGGCTCTACAATGAGCAGTTCTTC
TRBV5-1,many,NA,TRBJ2-1,CASSSTVRQFF,TGCGCCAGCAGCTCCACAGTTCGTCAGTTCTTC
TRBV20-1,many,NA,TRBJ2-5,CSSSSRQETQYF,TGCAGTTCATCAAGCAGACAAGAGACCCAGTACTTC
TRBV20-1,NA,NA,TRBJ2-7,CSARDPGTFYEQYF,TGCAGTGCTAGAGATCCCGGGACATTCTACGAGCAGTACTTC
TRBV7-2,NA,NA,TRBJ1-5,CASSPVGQLVQPQHF,TGTGCCAGCAGCCCCGTGGGGCAGTTGGTTCAGCCCCAGCATTTT
TRBV12-3/TRBV12-4,few,NA,TRBJ1-5,CASSLLSGKRNQPQHF,TGTGCCAGCAGTTTACTTTCCGGGAAACGCAATCAGCCCCAGCATTTT
TRBV9,NA,NA,TRBJ1-1,CASSVGPAPGNTEAFF,TGTGCCAGCAGCGTAGGTCCTGCGCCGGGGAACACTGAAGCTTTCTTT
TRBV29-1,many,NA,TRBJ2-1,CSVEDSGEQFF,TGCAGCGTTGAAGATTCTGGAGAGCAGTTCTTC
TRBV12-5,NA,NA,TRBJ2-6,CASGFLGDSDSGANVLTF,TGTGCTAGTGGTTTTCTCGGCGACAGTGACTCTGGGGCCAACGTCCTGACTTTC
TRBV29-1,many,NA,TRBJ2-2,CSVDPPGGAGELFF,TGCAGCGTTGACCCCCCCGGGGGAGCCGGGGAGCTGTTTTTT
TRBV20-1,many,NA,TRBJ1-1,CSARPGLEAFF,TGCAGTGCTCGTCCGGGCCTTGAAGCTTTCTTT
TRBV20-1,NA,TRBD1,TRBJ1-1,CSASQQGRNTEAFF,TGCAGTGCGTCTCAACAGGGGCGTAACACTGAAGCTTTCTTT